One sample yielded the 23 T cell receptor beta chains listed below, sequenced in a study of cytomegalovirus exposure and HLA in healthy donors. In the PCR, 60 Vbeta and 13 Jbeta primers were used. This table comes from immunoSEQ multiplex PCR, and its TCRdb copy is limited to in-frame clones, with some not included. This sample carries some 150,000 clones, approximately 79% of them seen once, and the ten largest clones take over 0.6%. The sequenced sample was PBMCs. These receptors came from a male donor in good health and CMV-seronegative.

The V call is TRBV28, the J call TRBJ2-4; 9 bases are a match to TRBD1. There are 13 residues in the CDR3. From germline, CDR1 is MDHEN and CDR2 SYDVKM. V was pared by 6 bases and J by 4 bases, with 1 base of the junction left unmatched. The CDR3 region is CASRGTGKNIQYF. The CDR3 coding sequence is TGTGCCAGCAGGGGGACAGGGAAAAACATTCAGTACTTC.

V usage is TRBV7-6 and J usage is TRBJ1-3; D gene uncertain. V was cut by 0 bases and J by 0 bases, with 12 bases left in between. CDR1 and CDR2 from the germline V gene are SGHVS and FNYEAQ. The CDR3 sequence is 17 residues long. Written as DNA, the CDR3 is TGTGCCAGCAGCTTAGCGGGCCCCCCAAGCTCTGGAAACACCATATATTTT. It encodes CASSLAGPPSSGNTIYF. The variable domain in full, completed from reference TRBV7-6 and TRBJ1-3, reads GAGVSQSPRYKVTKRGQDVALRCDPISGHVSLYWYRQALGQGPEFLTYFNYEAQQDKSGLPNDRFSAERPEGSISTLTIQRTEQRDSAMYRCASSLAGPPSSGNTIYFGEGSWLTVV.

The rearrangement links TRBV14 to TRBJ1-2; TRBD1 aligns across 7 bases. This CDR3 region has 15 residues. Germline-derived CDR1 and CDR2 are SGHDN and FVKESK. The junction had 8 bases not matched to a gene; V was cut back by 1 base and J by 6 bases. The CDR3, as DNA: TGTGCCAGCAGCCAAGGGACAGGCCCTTATGATGGCTACACCTTC. It codes for CASSQGTGPYDGYTF.

The rearrangement links TRBV9 to TRBJ1-5; D not certain. CDR1 SGDLS and CDR2 YYNGEE come from the germline V gene. Trimming took off 0 bases at V and 6 bases at J, with 10 bases between the two ends. The CDR3 extends over 14 amino acids. The CDR3 region is CASSVERSGQPQHF. CDR3 nucleotide sequence: TGTGCCAGCAGCGTAGAGCGGTCGGGTCAGCCCCAGCATTTT.

This clone was observed a few times. The genes are TRBV19 and TRBJ1-2; D not resolved. Trimming removed 6 bases at V and 6 bases at J, with 14 bases between. Germline CDR1 reads LNHDA; CDR2 reads SQIVND (reference sequence). CDR3 length: 13 residues. CDR3 sequence: CASRPAGLHGYTF. CDR3 DNA: TGTGCCAGTAGACCCGCCGGGTTACATGGCTACACCTTC.

The table lists this clone with a few counts. V gene TRBV7-6 combines with J gene TRBJ1-1, with 7 bases identical to TRBD1. The CDR3 consists of 14 residues. J gave up 9 bases and V 5 bases, and 12 bases lay outside the gene matches. Germline CDR1 and CDR2: SGHVS and FNYEAQ. CDR3 amino acids: CASSRTQGWAQAFF. CDR3 nucleotides: TGTGCCAGCAGCCGAACACAGGGGTGGGCTCAAGCTTTCTTT.

This clone was picked up one time. The chain joins TRBV7-2 to TRBJ1-1, with 9 bases matching TRBD1. V dropped 2 bases and J dropped 7; count of bases not matched to a gene: 2. Germline CDR1 is SGHTA and CDR2 is FQGNSA. This CDR3 contains 13 residues. The chain's CDR3 is CASSLWGQGEAFF. The DNA for the CDR3 is TGTGCCAGCAGCTTATGGGGACAGGGTGAAGCTTTCTTT.

This chain uses TRBV18 with TRBJ2-2; TRBD2 agrees at 7 bases. V was clipped by 3 bases and J by 0 bases; unmatched bases: 4. Germline CDR1 reads KGHSH; CDR2 reads LQKENI. The CDR3 has 16 amino acids. CDR3 region: CASSPTSPANTGELFF. DNA for the CDR3: TGTGCCAGCTCACCGACTAGCCCCGCGAACACCGGGGAGCTGTTTTTT.

The genes are TRBV7-9 and TRBJ1-2; tentative D call: TRBD1 (5 bases). The germline V gene encodes CDR1 SEHNR and CDR2 FQNEAQ (reference sequence). This CDR3 has 12 amino acids. V was shortened by 5 bases and J by 10 bases, with 14 bases between the two germline ends. The CDR3 sequence is CASSPKDSIYTF. The CDR3 DNA reads TGTGCCAGCAGCCCAAAAGACAGTATCTACACCTTC. Drawing the rest from reference TRBV7-9 and TRBJ1-2, the complete variable domain is DTGVSQNPRHKITKRGQNVTFRCDPISEHNRLYWYRQTLGQGPEFLTYFQNEAQLEKSRLLSDRFSAERPKGSFSTLEIQRTEQGDSAMYLCASSPKDSIYTFGSGTRLTVV.

J is TRBJ2-7 and V is TRBV5-1, with D uncertain. The CDR3 sequence is 13 residues long. Per the germline V gene, CDR1 is SGHRS and CDR2 is YFSETQ. The V and J ends lost 0 bases and 0 bases respectively, with 4 bases between them. The CDR3 coding sequence is TGCGCCAGCAGCTTGGGGAGCTCCTACGAGCAGTACTTC. This codes for CASSLGSSYEQYF.

V and J are TRBV9 and TRBJ2-7, with TRBD2 as a possible D gene (6 bases). Germline V lookup: CDR1 SGDLS, CDR2 YYNGEE. Trimming took off 0 bases at V and 2 bases at J, with 15 bases between the two ends. CDR3 length: 16 residues. In DNA, the CDR3 is TGTGCCAGCAGCGTAGCCCCCGGGAGTGGCGCCTACGAGCAGTACTTC. It specifies CASSVAPGSGAYEQYF.

V usage is TRBV7-2 and J usage is TRBJ2-5, with 9 bases matching TRBD2. CDR1 and CDR2 (germline): SGHTA, FQGNSA. The CDR3 has 15 residues. V gave up 5 bases and J gave up 2 bases; unmatched junction bases: 6. This CDR3 is CASSPRTSAQETQYF. The CDR3, as DNA: TGTGCCAGCAGCCCCCGGACTAGCGCACAAGAGACCCAGTACTTC.

V and J are TRBV2 and TRBJ2-5, with 7 bases identical to TRBD2. The J call may be incorrect, as the DNA end agrees better with TRBJ2-7. The CDR3 has 13 amino acids. The germline V gene encodes CDR1 SNHLY and CDR2 FYNNEI. The CDR3 region has the DNA TGTGCCAGCAGCGGGGGGATGCGATCCGAGCAGTACTTC. As protein: CASSGGMRSEQYF.

This chain joins TRBV9 and TRBJ2-7; TRBD2 might be the D (6 bases). Trimming stripped 3 bases from V and 4 bases from J, with 14 bases between. This CDR3 comprises 14 residues. Germline V gene lookup returns CDR1 SGDLS and CDR2 YYNGEE. In nucleotides, the CDR3 is TGTGCCAGCAGCGCCCCGGGGGTTGGATACGAGCAGTACTTC. Translating gives CASSAPGVGYEQYF.

The chain links TRBV5-1 to TRBJ2-2; perhaps TRBD1 as D (6 bases). The V gene lost 5 bases and the J gene lost 6 bases, with 11 bases spanning the gap. This CDR3 has 13 residues. CDR1 is SGHRS, CDR2 YFSETQ, per germline. The CDR3 is CASSPGHAGELFF. The CDR3 coding sequence is TGCGCCAGCAGTCCGGGACACGCCGGGGAGCTGTTTTTT.

V and J are TRBV19 and TRBJ2-6, with 8 bases aligning to TRBD1. Germline V gives CDR1 LNHDA, CDR2 SQIVND (reference sequence). The junction had 9 bases not matched to a gene; V was cut back by 3 bases and J by 2 bases. The CDR3 covers 18 residues. The CDR3 loop reads CASSITDRGMAGANVLTF. The CDR3 DNA follows: TGTGCCAGTAGTATCACCGACAGGGGTATGGCTGGGGCCAACGTCCTGACTTTC.

The chain carries TRBV5-4 and TRBJ2-1; the D gene is possibly TRBD1 (8 bases). The CDR3 totals 14 residues. Germline-derived CDR1 and CDR2 are SGHNT and YYREEE (reference sequence). The V gene lost 5 bases and the J gene lost 7 bases, with 16 bases spanning the gap. CDR3 nucleotides: TGTGCCAGCAGTTACAGGGGGGGGCTGAATGAGCAGTTCTTC. Protein product: CASSYRGGLNEQFF.

The V gene is TRBV27, the J gene TRBJ1-1; TRBD1 agrees at 8 bases. V shed 7 bases, J shed 5 bases, and the junction held 9 bases outside the gene matches. This CDR3 is built from 14 residues. Germline loops: CDR1 MNHEY, CDR2 SMNVEV (reference sequence). CDR3 sequence: CASNPQGARTEAFF. CDR3 bases: TGTGCCAGCAACCCTCAGGGGGCTAGGACTGAAGCTTTCTTT.

The rearrangement uses TRBV6-6 and TRBJ1-1; TRBD1 agrees at 9 bases. The CDR3 loop spans 16 amino acids. Germline CDR1 reads MNHNY; CDR2 reads SVGAGI (reference sequence). J gave up 4 bases and V 0 bases, and 6 bases lay outside the gene matches. The CDR3 reads CASSYSTVGQGTEAFF. The CDR3 DNA sequence: TGTGCCAGCAGTTACTCGACGGTGGGACAGGGCACTGAAGCTTTCTTT.

CDR3 DNA sequence: TGCGCCAGCAGCCAAGAAGCAGGTCTCGGCGAAAAACTGTTTTTT. This sequence encodes CASSQEAGLGEKLFF. The gene calls are TRBV4-1 and TRBJ1-4; D gene uncertain. CDR1 is MGHRA and CDR2 is YSYEKL in the germline V gene. CDR3 length equals 15 residues. V was pared by 0 bases and J by 8 bases, with 13 bases between.

The chain joins TRBV10-3 to TRBJ2-3, with no clear D. The V gene lost 6 bases and the J gene lost 0 bases, with 10 bases spanning the gap. The CDR3 contains 14 residues. Per germline, CDR1 ENHRY and CDR2 SYGVKD. The CDR3, as DNA: TGTGCCATCAGGGCAGGTACCAGCACAGATACGCAGTATTTT. Amino acid sequence: CAIRAGTSTDTQYF.

V is TRBV6-6 and J is TRBJ1-2, with a tentative D call TRBD1 (6 bases). The CDR3 totals 13 residues. Trimming cost V 10 bases and J 7 bases, with 19 bases left between them. Looked up from germline, CDR1 is MNHNY and CDR2 is SVGAGI (reference sequence). CDR3 nucleotides: TGTGCCATCCTCTTAGGGGGATCTGGTGGCTACACCTTC. Translating gives CAILLGGSGGYTF.

This rearrangement joins TRBV28 to TRBJ2-1; D ambiguous. The CDR3 runs to 15 residues. The V gene lost 9 bases and the J gene lost 0 bases, with 15 bases spanning the gap. Per the germline V gene, CDR1 is MDHEN and CDR2 is SYDVKM. The CDR3: CASEEGPSSYNEQFF. In DNA, the CDR3 is TGTGCCAGTGAAGAAGGTCCTAGCTCCTACAATGAGCAGTTCTTC.